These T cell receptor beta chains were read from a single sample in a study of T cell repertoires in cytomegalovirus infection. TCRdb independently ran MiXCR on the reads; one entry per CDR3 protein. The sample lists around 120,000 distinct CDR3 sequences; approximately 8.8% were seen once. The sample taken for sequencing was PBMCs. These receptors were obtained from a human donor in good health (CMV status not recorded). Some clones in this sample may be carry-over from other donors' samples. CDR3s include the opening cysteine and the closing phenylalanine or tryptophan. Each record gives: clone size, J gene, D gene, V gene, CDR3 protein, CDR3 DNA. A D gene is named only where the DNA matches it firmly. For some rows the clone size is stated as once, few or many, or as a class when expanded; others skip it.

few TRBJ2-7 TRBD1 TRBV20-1 CSASLTGQNLPYEQYF TGCAGTGCTAGTCTTACGGGACAGAACCTTCCCTACGAGCAGTACTTC
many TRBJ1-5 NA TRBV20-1 CSATGRGNQPQHF TGCAGTGCTACCGGCCGGGGCAATCAGCCCCAGCATTTT
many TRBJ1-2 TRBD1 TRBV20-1 CSARNQGADGYTF TGCAGTGCTAGGAATCAGGGGGCTGATGGCTACACCTTC
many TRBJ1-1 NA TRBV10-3 CAIWGGGNTEAFF TGTGCCATCTGGGGAGGCGGGAACACTGAAGCTTTCTTT
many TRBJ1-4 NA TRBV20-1 CSARQTSDLRGEKLFF TGCAGTGCTAGACAAACCAGCGACTTACGCGGTGAAAAACTGTTTTTT
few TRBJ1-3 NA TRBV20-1 CSARVWGRGINSGNTIYF TGCAGTGCTAGAGTATGGGGTCGGGGGATTAACTCTGGAAACACCATATATTTT
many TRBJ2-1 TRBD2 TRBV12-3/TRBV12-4 CASSLAAQAGAVNEQFF TGTGCCAGCAGTTTAGCGGCGCAAGCGGGGGCCGTAAATGAGCAGTTCTTC
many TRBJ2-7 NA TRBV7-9 CASTTLNNAPYEQYF TGTGCCAGCACCACCTTGAACAATGCGCCCTACGAGCAGTACTTC
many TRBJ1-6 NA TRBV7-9 CASSLAQDSYNSPLHF TGTGCCAGCAGCTTAGCCCAGGACTCCTATAATTCACCCCTCCACTTT
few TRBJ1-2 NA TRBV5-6 CASSLGSSRALGYGYTF TGTGCCAGCAGCTTGGGGTCTAGCCGGGCCCTTGGCTATGGCTACACCTTC
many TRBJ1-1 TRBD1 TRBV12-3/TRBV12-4 CASSYAGTGVTEAFF TGTGCCAGCAGTTACGCCGGGACAGGGGTAACTGAAGCTTTCTTT
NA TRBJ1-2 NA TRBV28 CASTPLTSYGYTF TGTGCCAGCACTCCACTTACGAGTTATGGCTACACCTTC
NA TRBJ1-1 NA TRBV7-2 CASSLAQGRTEAFF TGTGCCAGCAGCTTAGCTCAGGGGAGGACTGAAGCTTTCTTT
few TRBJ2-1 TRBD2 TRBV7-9 CASSLVSRGGSYNEQFF TGTGCCAGCAGCTTAGTTTCCCGGGGGGGCTCCTACAATGAGCAGTTCTTC
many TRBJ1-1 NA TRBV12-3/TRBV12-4 CASKIRMRGSNTEAFF TGTGCCAGCAAGATCAGGATGAGGGGATCGAACACTGAAGCTTTCTTT
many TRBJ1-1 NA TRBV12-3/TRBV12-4 CASRSGVKAFF TGTGCCAGCAGGTCGGGCGTTAAAGCTTTCTTT
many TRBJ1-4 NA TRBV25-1 CASSDRRGAANEKLFF TGTGCCAGCAGTGACAGGCGTGGAGCGGCTAATGAAAAACTGTTTTTT
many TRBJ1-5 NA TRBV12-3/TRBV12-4 CASSFSSQPQHF TGTGCCAGCAGTTTCTCCAGTCAGCCCCAGCATTTT
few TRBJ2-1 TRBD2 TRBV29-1 CSVREVPYNEQFF TGCAGCGTGCGGGAGGTCCCCTACAATGAGCAGTTCTTC